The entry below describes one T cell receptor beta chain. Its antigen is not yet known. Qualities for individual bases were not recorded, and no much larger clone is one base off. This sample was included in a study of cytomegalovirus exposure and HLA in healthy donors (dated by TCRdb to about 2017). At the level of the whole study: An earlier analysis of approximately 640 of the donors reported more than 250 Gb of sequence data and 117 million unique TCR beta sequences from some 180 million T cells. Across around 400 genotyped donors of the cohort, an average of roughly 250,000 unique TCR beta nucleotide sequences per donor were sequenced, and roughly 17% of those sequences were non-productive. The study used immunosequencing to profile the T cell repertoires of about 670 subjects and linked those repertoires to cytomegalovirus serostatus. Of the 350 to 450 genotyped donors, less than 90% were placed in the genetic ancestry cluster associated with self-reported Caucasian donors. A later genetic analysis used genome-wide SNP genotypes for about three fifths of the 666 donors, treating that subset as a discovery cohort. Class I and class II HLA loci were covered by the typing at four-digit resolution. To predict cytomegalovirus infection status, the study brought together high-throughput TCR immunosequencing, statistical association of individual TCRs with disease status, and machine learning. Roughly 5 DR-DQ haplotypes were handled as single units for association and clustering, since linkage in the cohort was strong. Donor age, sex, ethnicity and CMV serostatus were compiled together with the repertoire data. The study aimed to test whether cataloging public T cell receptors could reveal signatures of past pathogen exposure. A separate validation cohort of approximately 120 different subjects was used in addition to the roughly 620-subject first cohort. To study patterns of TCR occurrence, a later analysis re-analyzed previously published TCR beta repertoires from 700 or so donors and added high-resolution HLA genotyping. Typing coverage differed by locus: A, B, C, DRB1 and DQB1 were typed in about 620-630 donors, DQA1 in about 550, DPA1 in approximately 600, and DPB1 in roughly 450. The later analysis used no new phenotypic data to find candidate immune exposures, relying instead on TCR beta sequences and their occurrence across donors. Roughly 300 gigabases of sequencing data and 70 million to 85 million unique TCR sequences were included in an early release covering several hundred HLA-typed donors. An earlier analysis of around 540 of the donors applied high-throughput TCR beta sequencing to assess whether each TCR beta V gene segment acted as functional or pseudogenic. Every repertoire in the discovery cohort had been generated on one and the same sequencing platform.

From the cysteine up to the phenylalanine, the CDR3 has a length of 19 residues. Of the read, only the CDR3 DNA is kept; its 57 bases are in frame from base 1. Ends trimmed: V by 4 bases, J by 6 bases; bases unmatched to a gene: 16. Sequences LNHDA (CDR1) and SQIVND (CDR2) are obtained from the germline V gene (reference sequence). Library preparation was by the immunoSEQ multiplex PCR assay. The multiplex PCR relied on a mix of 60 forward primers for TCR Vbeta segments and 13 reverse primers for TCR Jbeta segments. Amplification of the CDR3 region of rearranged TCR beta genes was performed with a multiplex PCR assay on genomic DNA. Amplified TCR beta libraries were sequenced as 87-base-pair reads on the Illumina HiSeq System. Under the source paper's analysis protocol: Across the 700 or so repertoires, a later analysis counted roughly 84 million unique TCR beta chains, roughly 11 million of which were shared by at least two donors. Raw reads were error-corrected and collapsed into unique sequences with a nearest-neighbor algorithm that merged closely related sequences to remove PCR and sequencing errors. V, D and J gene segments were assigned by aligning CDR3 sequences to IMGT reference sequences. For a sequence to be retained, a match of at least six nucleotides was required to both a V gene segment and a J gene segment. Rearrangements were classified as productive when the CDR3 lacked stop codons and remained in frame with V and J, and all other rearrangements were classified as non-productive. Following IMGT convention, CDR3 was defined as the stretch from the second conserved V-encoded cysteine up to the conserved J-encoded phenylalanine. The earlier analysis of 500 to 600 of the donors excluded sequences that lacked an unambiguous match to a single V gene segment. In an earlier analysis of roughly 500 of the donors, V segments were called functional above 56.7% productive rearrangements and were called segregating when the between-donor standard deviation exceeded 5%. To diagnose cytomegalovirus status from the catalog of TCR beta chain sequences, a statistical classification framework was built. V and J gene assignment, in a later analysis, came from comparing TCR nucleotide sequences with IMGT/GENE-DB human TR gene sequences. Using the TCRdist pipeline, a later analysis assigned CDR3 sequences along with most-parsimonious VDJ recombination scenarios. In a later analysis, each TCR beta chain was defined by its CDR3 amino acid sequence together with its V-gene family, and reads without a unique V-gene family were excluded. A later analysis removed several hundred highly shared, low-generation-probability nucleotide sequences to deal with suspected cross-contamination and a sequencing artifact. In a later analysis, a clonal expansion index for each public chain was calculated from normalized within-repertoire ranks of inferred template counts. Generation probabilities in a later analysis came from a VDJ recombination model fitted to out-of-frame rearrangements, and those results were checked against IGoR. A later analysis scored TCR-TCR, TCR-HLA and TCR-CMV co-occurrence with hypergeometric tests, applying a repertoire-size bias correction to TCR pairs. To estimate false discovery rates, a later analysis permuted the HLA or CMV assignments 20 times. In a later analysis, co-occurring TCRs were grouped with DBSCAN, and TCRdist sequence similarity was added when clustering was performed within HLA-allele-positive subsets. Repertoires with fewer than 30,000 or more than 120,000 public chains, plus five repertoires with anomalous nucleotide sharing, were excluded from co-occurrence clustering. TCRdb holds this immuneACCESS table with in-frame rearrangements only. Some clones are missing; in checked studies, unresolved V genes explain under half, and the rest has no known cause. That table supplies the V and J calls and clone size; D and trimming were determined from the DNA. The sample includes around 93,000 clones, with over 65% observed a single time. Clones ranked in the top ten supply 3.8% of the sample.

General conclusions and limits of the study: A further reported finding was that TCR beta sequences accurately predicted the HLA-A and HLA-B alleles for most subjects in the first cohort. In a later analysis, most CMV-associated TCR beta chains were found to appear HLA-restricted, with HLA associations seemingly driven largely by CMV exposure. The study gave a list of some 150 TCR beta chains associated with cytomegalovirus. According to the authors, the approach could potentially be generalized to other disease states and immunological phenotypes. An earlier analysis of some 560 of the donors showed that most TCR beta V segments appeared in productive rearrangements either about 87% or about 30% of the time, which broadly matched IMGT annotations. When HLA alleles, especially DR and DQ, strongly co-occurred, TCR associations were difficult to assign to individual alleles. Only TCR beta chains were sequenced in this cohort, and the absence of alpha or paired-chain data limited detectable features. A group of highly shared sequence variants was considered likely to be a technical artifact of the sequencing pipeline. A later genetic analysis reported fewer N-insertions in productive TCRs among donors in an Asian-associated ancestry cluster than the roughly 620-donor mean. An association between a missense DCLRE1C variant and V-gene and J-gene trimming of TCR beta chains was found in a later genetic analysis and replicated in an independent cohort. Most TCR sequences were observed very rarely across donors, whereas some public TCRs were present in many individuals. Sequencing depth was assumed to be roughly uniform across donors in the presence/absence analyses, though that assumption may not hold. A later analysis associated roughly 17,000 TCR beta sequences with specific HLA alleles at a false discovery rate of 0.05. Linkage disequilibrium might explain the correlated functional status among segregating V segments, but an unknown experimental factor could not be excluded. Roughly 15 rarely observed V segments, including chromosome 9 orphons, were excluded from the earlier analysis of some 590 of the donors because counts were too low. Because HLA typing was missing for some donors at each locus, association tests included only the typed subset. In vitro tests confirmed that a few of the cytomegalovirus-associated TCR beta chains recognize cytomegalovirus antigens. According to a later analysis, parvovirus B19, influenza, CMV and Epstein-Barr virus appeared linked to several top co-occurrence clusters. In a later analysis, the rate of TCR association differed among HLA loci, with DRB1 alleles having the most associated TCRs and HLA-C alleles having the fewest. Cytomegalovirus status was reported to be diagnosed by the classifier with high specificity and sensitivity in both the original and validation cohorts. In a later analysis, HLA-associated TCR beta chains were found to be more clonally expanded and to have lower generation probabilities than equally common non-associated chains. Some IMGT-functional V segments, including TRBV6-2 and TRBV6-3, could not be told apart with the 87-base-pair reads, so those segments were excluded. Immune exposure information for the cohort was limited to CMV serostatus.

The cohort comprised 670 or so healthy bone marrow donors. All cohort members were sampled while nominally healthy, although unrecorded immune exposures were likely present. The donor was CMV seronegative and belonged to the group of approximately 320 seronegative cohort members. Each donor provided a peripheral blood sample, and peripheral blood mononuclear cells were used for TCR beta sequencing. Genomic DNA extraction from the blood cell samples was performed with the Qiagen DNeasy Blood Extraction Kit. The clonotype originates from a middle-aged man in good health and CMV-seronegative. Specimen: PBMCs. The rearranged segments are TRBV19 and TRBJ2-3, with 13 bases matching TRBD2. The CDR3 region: CASSTGGLAGTTPRDTQYF. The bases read TGTGCCAGTAGTACAGGGGGACTAGCGGGAACAACCCCTCGGGATACGCAGTATTTT.